This T cell receptor (beta chain) emerged from a study of T cells in Graves' hyperthyroidism and ophthalmopathy. Findings and caveats of the study: Expanded thyroid clonotypes (above 0.001) were mostly also found in blood.

The CDR3 has 16 amino acids. Trimming stripped 3 bases from V and 1 base from J, with 16 bases between. Looked up from germline, CDR1 is SGHVS and CDR2 is FQNEAQ. This clonotype has at least ten counts. The target antigen is unknown. The investigators amplified TCR beta CDR3 regions from RNA transcripts. With the HTBI primer set, the TCR CDR3 went through a first round of RT-PCR. TCRdb called the multiplex PCR reads again in MiXCR, with one record for every CDR3 protein. The table has around 350,000 distinct CDR3 sequences, approximately 19% seen once; the top ten hold 3% to 4%. The TCR originated in a woman aged 18-29 years with Graves' hyperthyroidism. The V gene is TRBV7-8, the J gene TRBJ2-7; D possibly matches TRBD1 or TRBD2 (6 bases each). The specimen was blood. The CDR3 sequence: CASSFAGQGLSYEQYF. The CDR3 bases are TGTGCCAGCAGCTTTGCGGGGCAGGGGCTATCCTACGAGCAGTACTTC.